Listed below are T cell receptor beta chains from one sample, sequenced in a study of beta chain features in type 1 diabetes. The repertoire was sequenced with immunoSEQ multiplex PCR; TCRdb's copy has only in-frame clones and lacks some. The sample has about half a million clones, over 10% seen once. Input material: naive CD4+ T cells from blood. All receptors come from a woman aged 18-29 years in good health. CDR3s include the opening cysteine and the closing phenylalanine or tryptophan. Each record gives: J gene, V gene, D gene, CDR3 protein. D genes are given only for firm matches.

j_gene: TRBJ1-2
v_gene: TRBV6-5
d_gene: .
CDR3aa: CASSYEGLGGYTF

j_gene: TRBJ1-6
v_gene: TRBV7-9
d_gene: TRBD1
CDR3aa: CASSPGTGSSPLHF

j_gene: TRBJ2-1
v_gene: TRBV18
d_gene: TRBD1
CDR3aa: CASSPRQGSYNEQFF

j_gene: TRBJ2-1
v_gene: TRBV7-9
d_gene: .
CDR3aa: CASSPGLGPYNEQFF

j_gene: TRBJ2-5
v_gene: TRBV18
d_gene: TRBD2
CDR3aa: CASSPFPGLVFVKETQYF

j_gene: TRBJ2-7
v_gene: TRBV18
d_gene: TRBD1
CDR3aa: CASSRDRGPYEQYF

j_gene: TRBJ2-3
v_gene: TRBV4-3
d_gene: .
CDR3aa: CASSQVPPGADTQYF

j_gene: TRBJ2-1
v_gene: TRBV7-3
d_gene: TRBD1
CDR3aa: CASSPDRGLGNEQFF

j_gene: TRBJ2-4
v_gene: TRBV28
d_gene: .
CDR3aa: CASSFGTTKNIQYF

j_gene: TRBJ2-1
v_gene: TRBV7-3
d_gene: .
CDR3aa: CASSLSRSSSYNEQFF

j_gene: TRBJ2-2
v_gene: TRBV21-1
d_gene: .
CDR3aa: CASSEDGGELFF

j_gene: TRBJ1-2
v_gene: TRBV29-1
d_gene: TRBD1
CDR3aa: CSAATGADVGYGYTF

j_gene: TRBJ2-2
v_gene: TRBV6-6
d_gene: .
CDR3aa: CASSYSASTTGELFF

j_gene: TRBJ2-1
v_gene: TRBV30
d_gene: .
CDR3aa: CAWSLSSGFNEQFF

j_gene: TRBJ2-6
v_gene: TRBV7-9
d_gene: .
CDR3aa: CASSFSGANVLTF

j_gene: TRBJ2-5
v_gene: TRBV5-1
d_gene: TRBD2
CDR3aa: CASSFDPSGEETQYF

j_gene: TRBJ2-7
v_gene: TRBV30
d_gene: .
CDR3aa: CAWSVGPYEQYF

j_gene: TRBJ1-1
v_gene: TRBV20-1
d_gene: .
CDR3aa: CSASNAEAFF

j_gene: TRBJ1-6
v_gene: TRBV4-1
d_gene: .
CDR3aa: CASSQASRERGSPLHF

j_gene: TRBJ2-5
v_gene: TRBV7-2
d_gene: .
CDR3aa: CASSFQGNGETQYF

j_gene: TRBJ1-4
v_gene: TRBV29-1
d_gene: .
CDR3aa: CSVDRGEKLFF

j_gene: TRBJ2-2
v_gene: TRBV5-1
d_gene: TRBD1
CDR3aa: CASSPEPDRGRSGELFF

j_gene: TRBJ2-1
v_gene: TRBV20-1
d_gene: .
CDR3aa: CSASDGRLFF

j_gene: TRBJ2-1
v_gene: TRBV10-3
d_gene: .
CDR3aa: CATGKGGNEQFF

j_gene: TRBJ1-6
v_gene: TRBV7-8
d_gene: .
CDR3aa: CASSLLIGGNSPLHF

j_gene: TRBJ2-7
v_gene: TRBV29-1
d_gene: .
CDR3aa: CSVGDRGPYEQYF

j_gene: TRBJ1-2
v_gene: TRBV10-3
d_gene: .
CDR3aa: CAITPRQEDHGYTF

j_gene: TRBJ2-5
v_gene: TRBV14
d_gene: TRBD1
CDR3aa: CASSTRDRVYTETQYF